Presented here are 28 T cell receptor beta chains from one specimen sequenced in a study of blood T cell repertoires in COVID-19. The protocol was immunoSEQ multiplex PCR, while the TCRdb copy is restricted to in-frame clones and leaves out a portion. The sample shows about 130,000 clones, roughly 90% of them seen only once. The sequenced sample consisted of PBMCs or T cells enriched from blood (not recorded which). The receptors stem from a woman in her forties or fifties who had recovered from COVID-19.

The chain has TRBV4-3 and TRBJ2-7, with a tentative D call TRBD1 (5 bases). There are 16 residues in the CDR3. CDR1 is LGHNA, CDR2 YSLEER, per germline. V shed 0 bases and J shed 2 bases, with 14 bases lying between them. Here the CDR3 DNA reads TGCGCCAGCAGCCAAGATTTGGCAGGGTCTCCCTACGAGCAGTACTTC. It is translated as CASSQDLAGSPYEQYF.

The V gene is TRBV5-6, the J gene TRBJ1-4, with TRBD1 matching over 7 bases. V was pared by 2 bases and J by 5 bases, with 9 bases of the junction left unmatched. The CDR3 is 16 residues long. Germline V CDR1 and CDR2: SGHDT, YYEEEE. This CDR3 is CASSLLPGQRNEKLFF. The DNA of the CDR3 is TGTGCCAGCAGCTTACTACCGGGACAGAGAAATGAAAAACTGTTTTTT.

This rearrangement joins TRBV5-3 to TRBJ1-5; the D is unclear. TRBV5-3 is flagged as an ORF with uncertain function. CDR3 length equals 24 residues. V was cut by 1 base and J by 6 bases, with 41 bases left in between. The CDR3 nucleotides are TGTGCCAGAAGCTTGTGGCTCGTTCGGCCCGAGCGTTTAAGCCGCGTCGTTTCGGGTCAGCCCCAGCATTTT. As protein: CARSLWLVRPERLSRVVSGQPQHF.

V gene TRBV3-1 (or the pseudogene TRBV3-2) combines with J gene TRBJ1-1; perhaps TRBD1 as D (6 bases). V shed 3 bases and J shed 1 base, with 9 bases lying between them. The CDR3 spans 14 residues. Germline V gene lookup returns CDR1 LGHDT and CDR2 YNNKEL (reference sequence). CDR3 nucleotides: TGTGCCAGCAGCCATACAGGGACGAACACTGAAGCTTTCTTT. This sequence encodes CASSHTGTNTEAFF.

The chain joins TRBV5-1 to TRBJ1-2; D may be TRBD1 (5 bases). The germline V gene has CDR1 SGHRS and CDR2 YFSETQ. Trimming stripped 2 bases from V and 3 bases from J, with 5 bases between. The length of the CDR3 is 12 residues. The CDR3 here is CASSLGDYGYTF. CDR3 bases: TGCGCCAGCAGCTTAGGGGACTATGGCTACACCTTC.

The chain has TRBV5-4 and TRBJ2-7; D might be TRBD1 (6 bases). CDR1 and CDR2 (germline): SGHNT, YYREEE (reference sequence). V was clipped by 3 bases and J by 3 bases, with 16 bases between them. The CDR3 totals 15 residues. The CDR3 DNA reads as TGTGCCAGCAGCTCTGGGACGGGACAAGACTACGAGCAGTACTTC. Its protein product is CASSSGTGQDYEQYF.

This chain joins TRBV28 and TRBJ2-7; 7 nucleotides align to TRBD1. Germline V lookup: CDR1 MDHEN, CDR2 SYDVKM. V was pared by 7 bases and J by 3 bases, with 12 bases of the junction left unmatched. The CDR3 has 15 amino acids. CDR3 residues: CASNTGTDTIYEQYF. As DNA, the CDR3 is TGTGCCAGCAATACCGGGACAGATACCATCTACGAGCAGTACTTC.

The J gene is TRBJ1-1, the V gene TRBV20-1; possibly TRBD1 for D (5 bases). CDR3 length equals 10 residues. V shed 6 bases and J shed 9 bases, with 11 bases lying between them. Germline CDR1 DFQATT, CDR2 SNEGSKA (reference sequence). CDR3 DNA: TGCAGTGCCCCAAGGGGCCAAGCTTTCTTT. Its translation is CSAPRGQAFF.

The rearrangement uses TRBV14 and TRBJ1-4; 10 bases are shared with TRBD1. This CDR3 is built from 15 residues. Germline CDR1 and CDR2: SGHDN and FVKESK. Trimming removed 4 bases from V and 5 bases from J; junction bases left unmatched: 4. CDR3 DNA sequence: TGTGCCAGCAGCCCACGACAGGGGGCCAATGAAAAACTGTTTTTT. It translates to CASSPRQGANEKLFF. Full variable domain (missing parts from reference TRBV14 and TRBJ1-4): EAGVTQFPSHSVIEKGQTVTLRCDPISGHDNLYWYRRVMGKEIKFLLHFVKESKQDESGMPNNRFLAERTGGTYSTLKVQPAELEDSGVYFCASSPRQGANEKLFFGSGTQLSVL.

The chain is built from TRBV9 and TRBJ1-6, with 7 bases identical to TRBD1. V lost 7 bases, J lost 8 bases, and 9 bases stayed unmatched. The CDR3 covers 14 residues. Germline CDR1 reads SGDLS; CDR2 reads YYNGEE. The CDR3 loop is CASSLDRVYSPLHF. CDR3 in DNA: TGTGCCAGCTCTCTAGACAGGGTTTATTCACCCCTCCACTTT.

The rearrangement joins TRBV6-2 or TRBV6-3 to TRBJ2-2; 8 nucleotides match TRBD1. This CDR3 spans 16 amino acids. J gave up 2 bases and V 5 bases, and 7 bases lay outside the gene matches. Looked up from germline, CDR1 is MNHEY and CDR2 is SVGEGT. CDR3 coding DNA: TGTGCCAGCAGTGACCGGACAGGGATTAACACCGGGGAGCTGTTTTTT. Translation: CASSDRTGINTGELFF.

This clone was seen a single time. The chain has TRBV3-1 (or the pseudogene TRBV3-2) and TRBJ1-2, with D possibly being TRBD1 (6 bases). V lost 5 bases to trimming and J lost 4 bases, with 20 bases between them. CDR1 is LGHDT and CDR2 is YNNKEL in the germline V gene (reference sequence). The CDR3 spans 16 residues. In nucleotides, the CDR3 is TGTGCCAGCAGCATTAGCGACAGGCCGAGGCCCTATGGCTACACCTTC. Protein: CASSISDRPRPYGYTF.

This rearrangement joins TRBV10-3 to TRBJ1-3, with 8 bases matching TRBD1. V lost 5 bases and J lost 3; bases outside the gene matches: 3. This CDR3 has 14 residues. CDR1 and CDR2 (germline): ENHRY, SYGVKD. The CDR3 DNA sequence: TGTGCCATCAGTCTAGACAGGGGTGGAAACACCATATATTTT. It encodes CAISLDRGGNTIYF.

The V and J genes are TRBV7-8 and TRBJ1-6; no firm D call. CDR3 size: 15 residues. Deletions cut 5 bases from V and 0 bases from J, with 8 bases between. In germline, CDR1 is SGHVS, CDR2 FQNEAQ. The CDR3 region is CASSQQSSYNSPLHF. CDR3 sequence (DNA): TGTGCCAGCAGCCAACAGAGCTCCTATAATTCACCCCTCCACTTT. Drawing the rest from reference TRBV7-8 and TRBJ1-6, the complete variable domain is GAGVSQSPRYKVAKRGQDVALRCDPISGHVSLFWYQQALGQGPEFLTYFQNEAQLDKSGLPSDRFFAERPEGSVSTLKIQRTQQEDSAVYLCASSQQSSYNSPLHFGNGTRLTVT.

The V and J genes are TRBV21-1 and TRBJ2-1; no DNA check was done on the table's D call, TRBD1. TRBV21-1 is a documented pseudogene. There are 17 residues in the CDR3. The CDR3: CASSKAFRGSSYNEQFF. CDR3 bases: TGTGCCAGCAGCAAAGCTTTCAGGGGGAGCTCCTACAATGAGCAGTTCTTC.

CDR3 coding DNA: TGTGCCAGCTCACCAACCCATCTTATACAGGGCCACTATGGCTACACCTTC. It specifies CASSPTHLIQGHYGYTF. V is TRBV18 and J is TRBJ1-2, with D perhaps TRBD1 (6 bases). Trimming took 2 bases from V and 3 from J, leaving 19 bases between them. The germline V gene encodes CDR1 KGHSH and CDR2 LQKENI. This CDR3 region has 17 residues.

V and J are TRBV10-3 and TRBJ2-3, with 8 bases aligning to TRBD2. This CDR3 is built from 18 residues. Trimming removed 2 bases from V and 4 bases from J; junction bases left unmatched: 14. Germline V gene sequence: CDR1 ENHRY, CDR2 SYGVKD. The CDR3 here is CAISETPTGTSNPDTQYF. Here the CDR3 DNA reads TGTGCCATCAGTGAGACCCCAACCGGGACTAGTAACCCAGATACGCAGTATTTT.

The J gene is TRBJ2-1, the V gene TRBV9; 11 nucleotides match TRBD2. CDR3 length: 16 amino acids. Germline CDR1 is SGDLS and CDR2 is YYNGEE. Unmatched junction bases numbered 9, after V lost 4 bases and J lost 6 bases. The CDR3 reads CASSRTLTSGGNEQFF. The CDR3 nucleotides are TGTGCCAGCAGCCGAACCCTTACTAGCGGGGGCAATGAGCAGTTCTTC. The full variable domain, in which reference TRBV9 and TRBJ2-1 provide the parts outside the CDR3, is DSGVTQTPKHLITATGQRVTLRCSPRSGDLSVYWYQQSLDQGLQFLIQYYNGEERAKGNILERFSAQQFPDLHSELNLSSLELGDSALYFCASSRTLTSGGNEQFFGPGTRLTVL.

The rearrangement links TRBV7-8 to TRBJ2-7; D may be TRBD2 (5 bases). The CDR3 extends over 15 amino acids. The V gene's germline CDR1 is SGHVS and CDR2 FQNEAQ. V lost 5 bases and J lost 9, with 23 bases in between. The CDR3 bases are TGTGCCAGCAGCCCAGGTTCCGGACTGATGGGCGGGCAGTACTTC. Its protein product is CASSPGSGLMGGQYF.

The chain has TRBV5-4 and TRBJ1-2; no firm D call. V lost 4 bases and J 3 bases, leaving 16 bases between the germline ends. CDR1 and CDR2 (germline): SGHNT, YYREEE (reference sequence). CDR3 length: 15 amino acids. The CDR3 is CASSTGGSGYYGYTF. Written as DNA, the CDR3 is TGTGCCAGCAGCACTGGAGGGTCGGGCTACTATGGCTACACCTTC.

This chain connects TRBV28 to TRBJ1-2; tentatively, D is TRBD1 (5 bases). Trimming removed 2 bases from V and 7 bases from J, with 20 bases in between. Germline V CDR1 and CDR2: MDHEN, SYDVKM. This CDR3 contains 16 residues. The CDR3 spells CASSLRQAGLRGGYTF. CDR3 in DNA: TGTGCCAGCAGTTTACGTCAAGCAGGGTTAAGGGGTGGCTACACCTTC.

V usage is TRBV19 and J usage is TRBJ1-1, with D possibly TRBD1 on 6 matching bases. The CDR3 loop spans 12 amino acids. Germline V CDR1 and CDR2: LNHDA, SQIVND (reference sequence). Trimming left V 3 bases short and J 8 bases short, with 10 bases between. The chain's CDR3 is CASSIGGHEAFF. CDR3 nucleotides: TGTGCCAGTAGTATTGGGGGCCACGAAGCTTTCTTT. The full variable domain, completed using reference TRBV19 and TRBJ1-1, is DGGITQSPKYLFRKEGQNVTLSCEQNLNHDAMYWYRQDPGQGLRLIYYSQIVNDFQKGDIAEGYSVSREKKESFPLTVTSAQKNPTAFYLCASSIGGHEAFFGQGTRLTVV.

The chain combines TRBV2 with TRBJ2-3, with 9 bases identical to TRBD2. Trimming at V came to 5 bases and at J to 2 bases, leaving 11 bases not matched to a gene. Per the germline V gene, CDR1 is SNHLY and CDR2 is FYNNEI. The CDR3 runs to 17 residues. CDR3 amino acids: CASSPLGSGGLTDTQYF. For the CDR3, the DNA is TGTGCCAGCAGTCCCCTGGGTAGCGGGGGCCTCACAGATACGCAGTATTTT.

The V gene is TRBV4-3, the J gene TRBJ1-3, with a possible D match to TRBD1 (5 bases). This CDR3 has 16 residues. In germline, CDR1 is LGHNA, CDR2 YSLEER. V shed 0 bases and J shed 2 bases, with 11 bases lying between them. The CDR3 protein is CASSQDARGTGNTIYF. CDR3 coding DNA: TGCGCCAGCAGCCAAGATGCCCGGGGGACTGGAAACACCATATATTTT.

V gene TRBV4-1 combines with J gene TRBJ2-5, with TRBD2 matching 8 bases. The CDR3 runs 17 residues. With 0 bases clipped from V and 5 bases from J, the junction kept 11 bases outside the gene matches. In germline, CDR1 is MGHRA, CDR2 YSYEKL. As DNA, the CDR3 is TGCGCCAGCAGCCAAGATGCTAACGGGGGGGCAGCGGAGACCCAGTACTTC. It translates to CASSQDANGGAAETQYF.

The V and J genes are TRBV19 and TRBJ2-2; the match to TRBD2 covers 10 bases. The junction had 5 bases not matched to a gene; V was cut back by 6 bases and J by 1 base. Germline CDR1 LNHDA, CDR2 SQIVND (reference sequence). The CDR3 runs 16 residues. CDR3: CASSLAGALNTGELFF. The CDR3 nucleotides are TGTGCCAGTAGCCTAGCGGGGGCCTTGAACACCGGGGAGCTGTTTTTT.

The rearrangement joins TRBV19 to TRBJ2-7, with TRBD2 matching over 9 bases. The V gene's germline CDR1 is LNHDA and CDR2 SQIVND (reference sequence). The CDR3 spans 17 residues. V shed 3 bases and J 5 bases; nucleotides not matched to a gene: 14. The CDR3 DNA reads TGTGCCAGTAGTATGGGGTCCGGCGGGGGGGCCGTCGACGAGCAGTACTTC. The encoded protein is CASSMGSGGGAVDEQYF.

The CDR3 is CASTNRASEAFF. CDR3 bases: TGTGCCAGCACCAATAGAGCGTCCGAAGCTTTCTTT. The chain links TRBV11-3 to TRBJ1-1; D remains unclear. Germline values: CDR1 SGHNT, CDR2 YENEEA. The length of the CDR3 is 12 residues. Trimming cost V 7 bases and J 8 bases, with 14 bases left between them.